Below are 14 T cell receptor beta chains sequenced from a single sample in a study of CD8+ T cells in alopecia areata. Treatment reported: oral pan-JAK inhibitor, 5-10 mg twice daily. RNA was isolated and reverse transcribed to cDNA, the sequencing template. Generated by immunoSEQ multiplex PCR, the TCRdb table keeps only in-frame clones and is missing some. The sample consists of under 200,000 clones, less than 70% of them appearing once. The source material was CD4+ T cells sorted from blood, sampled at week 24, from a patient treated with tofacitinib. The origin of the receptors is a human donor with alopecia areata.

The rearrangement links TRBV5-5 to TRBJ1-5; D not resolved. V was cut by 2 bases and J by 4 bases, with 7 bases left in between. Germline CDR1 reads SGHKS; CDR2 reads YYEKEE (reference sequence). The CDR3 loop spans 13 amino acids. CDR3 sequence reads: CASSLDVNQPQHF. CDR3 DNA: TGTGCCAGCAGCTTAGACGTAAATCAGCCCCAGCATTTT.

The chain combines TRBV30 with TRBJ2-3, with TRBD2 as a possible D gene (7 bases). The CDR3 has 15 residues. The V gene lost 8 bases and the J gene lost 0 bases, with 18 bases spanning the gap. The V gene's germline CDR1 is GTSNPN and CDR2 SVGIG (reference sequence). The DNA for the CDR3 is TGTGCCCATAACGGGGGGCTGATGAGCACAGATACGCAGTATTTT. Protein sequence: CAHNGGLMSTDTQYF. The full variable domain, its missing parts supplied by reference TRBV30 and TRBJ2-3, is SQTIHQWPATLVQPVGSPLSLECTVEGTSNPNLYWYRQAAGRGLQLLFYSVGIGQISSEVPQNLSASRPQDRQFILSSKKLLLSDSGFYLCAHNGGLMSTDTQYFGPGTRLTVL.

This clone was seen only once. This rearrangement joins TRBV30 to TRBJ1-2; D is unclear. The CDR3 is 12 amino acids. Trimming took 0 bases from V and 7 from J, leaving 9 bases between them. From germline, CDR1 is GTSNPN and CDR2 SVGIG (reference sequence). The DNA for the CDR3 is TGTGCCTGGAGTGTAACGAGGGTTGGCTACACCTTC. It encodes CAWSVTRVGYTF.

The chain links TRBV4-1 to TRBJ2-4; D call uncertain. This CDR3 has 15 residues. The V and J ends lost 7 bases and 0 bases respectively, with 13 bases between them. CDR1 is MGHRA, CDR2 YSYEKL, per germline. In nucleotides, the CDR3 is TGCGCCAGCAAGCAAAGTCGGACAGCCAAAAACATTCAGTACTTC. Translated: CASKQSRTAKNIQYF.

On this clone itself: Other DNA sequences in the same sample also yield this CDR3. The genes are TRBV5-1 and TRBJ2-7; perhaps TRBD1 as D (5 bases). This CDR3 has 13 residues. Germline CDR1 reads SGHRS; CDR2 reads YFSETQ. V dropped 0 bases and J dropped 2 bases, with 6 bases sitting between them. This chain's CDR3 is CASSLDRTYEQYF. The DNA for the CDR3 is TGCGCCAGCAGCTTGGACAGGACCTACGAGCAGTACTTC.

This rearrangement joins TRBV4-2 to TRBJ2-5, with 8 bases lining up with TRBD2. From germline, CDR1 is LGHNA and CDR2 YNFKEQ. This CDR3 is built from 17 residues. V was clipped by 1 base and J by 0 bases; unmatched bases: 7. CDR3 sequence reads: CASSQGSGLEYQETQYF. The CDR3 DNA is TGTGCCAGCAGCCAAGGATCGGGACTAGAGTACCAAGAGACCCAGTACTTC.

This clone was detected only a few times. The chain is built from TRBV29-1 and TRBJ1-1; D not resolved. The CDR3 is 14 amino acids. V lost 4 bases and J 1 base, leaving 13 bases between the germline ends. Germline-derived CDR1 and CDR2 are SQVTM and ANQGSEA. The CDR3 here is CSVGLPYGNTEAFF. The CDR3 DNA is TGCAGCGTTGGACTCCCTTACGGGAACACTGAAGCTTTCTTT.

This clone was seen more than once but under ten times. This chain connects TRBV5-1 to TRBJ2-1, with 9 nucleotides matching TRBD2. The CDR3 is made up of 15 amino acids. J was trimmed by 2 bases and V by 3 bases; bases with no gene match: 3. CDR1 and CDR2 (germline): SGHRS, YFSETQ. The CDR3, as DNA: TGCGCCAGCAGCTCGACTAGCGGAACCTACAATGAGCAGTTCTTC. Translating gives CASSSTSGTYNEQFF.

This clone appeared a few times. The V gene is TRBV29-1, the J gene TRBJ2-7; 9 bases line up with TRBD1. The J segment lost 2 bases and the V segment lost 6 bases, leaving 8 bases of the junction unmatched. Per germline, CDR1 SQVTM and CDR2 ANQGSEA. The CDR3 runs 14 residues. For the CDR3, the DNA is TGCAGCGTCCTTCCAGGACAGGGGCCCTACGAGCAGTACTTC. Encoded protein: CSVLPGQGPYEQYF.

The chain carries TRBV6-6 and TRBJ1-6; 7 nucleotides line up with TRBD1. V lost 5 bases to trimming and J lost 8 bases; unmatched junction nucleotides: 9. The CDR3 loop spans 15 amino acids. The germline CDR1 and CDR2 sequences are MNHNY and SVGAGI (reference sequence). The CDR3 protein is CASSRTGPRDSPLHF. The CDR3 region has the DNA TGTGCCAGCAGTAGGACAGGACCGCGAGATTCACCCCTCCACTTT.

The gene calls are TRBV6-5 and TRBJ2-7, with a tentative D call TRBD1 (6 bases). CDR3 size: 14 residues. Germline V gene sequence: CDR1 MNHEY, CDR2 SVGAGI. Trimming pared 5 bases from V and 0 bases from J, leaving 11 bases between. CDR3: CASSRDRSSYEQYF. CDR3 coding DNA: TGTGCCAGCAGTCGAGACAGGAGCTCCTACGAGCAGTACTTC.

This clone is a singleton in its sample. The rearrangement uses TRBV18 and TRBJ2-5, with TRBD2 matching over 8 bases. CDR1 and CDR2 (germline): KGHSH, LQKENI. CDR3 length equals 17 residues. The J segment lost 4 bases and the V segment lost 3 bases, leaving 13 bases of the junction unmatched. The CDR3 spells CASSPGQLPRGGETQYF. In DNA, the CDR3 is TGTGCCAGCTCACCCGGCCAACTCCCACGGGGGGGAGAGACCCAGTACTTC.

This clone appeared once. The rearrangement links TRBV2 to TRBJ1-5, with 8 bases that match TRBD1. The germline gives CDR1 SNHLY, CDR2 FYNNEI. This CDR3 comprises 16 residues. With 0 bases clipped from V and 0 bases from J, the junction kept 1 base outside the gene matches. The CDR3 region has the DNA TGTGCCAGCAGTGAAGCGGGGACAGGTAGCAATCAGCCCCAGCATTTT. It is translated as CASSEAGTGSNQPQHF.

This sequence joins TRBV30 and TRBJ1-2, with TRBD1 matching 10 bases. The length of the CDR3 is 11 residues. From germline, CDR1 is GTSNPN and CDR2 SVGIG (reference sequence). Trimming at V came to 3 bases and at J to 12 bases, leaving 4 bases not matched to a gene. In DNA, the CDR3 is TGTGCCTGGAGCCGGGACAGGGGTCACACCTTC. Its translation is CAWSRDRGHTF.